Listed below are T cell receptor beta chains from one sample, sequenced in a study of blood T cell repertoires in COVID-19. Some clones are missing from TCRdb's copy, which holds only in-frame ones; the method was immunoSEQ multiplex PCR. The sample contains almost 70,000 clones, around 88% of which appear only once. The material sequenced was peripheral blood. Source of these receptors: a woman in her 70s with acute or convalescent COVID-19. The CDR3 runs from the conserved cysteine through the conserved F or W. The order of the fields is D gene, J gene, V gene, clone size, CDR3 protein, CDR3 DNA. The D gene is left open where the match is weak. Only part of the rows carry a size: once, few, many, or a class if the clone is expanded.

>TRBD1|TRBJ1-6|TRBV6-2/TRBV6-3|few
CASSSIRQGYNSPLHF
TGTGCCAGCAGTTCCATCCGACAGGGCTATAATTCACCCCTCCACTTT
>TRBD2|TRBJ2-1|TRBV5-1|once
CASSSAGGLDEQFF
TGCGCCAGCAGCTCAGCGGGGGGCCTCGATGAGCAGTTCTTC
>.|TRBJ2-5|TRBV4-1|.
CASSQDPGVQETQYF
TGCGCCAGCAGCCAAGATCCGGGGGTTCAAGAGACCCAGTACTTC
>TRBD1|TRBJ2-7|TRBV28|.
CASSARTGTGLYFSYEQYF
TGTGCCAGCAGTGCTCGAACCGGGACAGGGCTCTACTTCTCCTACGAGCAGTACTTC
>TRBD2|TRBJ2-1|TRBV2|.
CASSEMGLHYNEQFF
TGTGCCAGCAGTGAAATGGGACTACACTACAATGAGCAGTTCTTC
>.|TRBJ1-1|TRBV18|.
CASSQTTGNTEAFF
TGTGCCAGCTCACAGACGACAGGGAACACTGAAGCTTTCTTT
>TRBD1|TRBJ1-6|TRBV7-3|.
CASSTGQLNSPLHF
TGTGCCAGCAGCACGGGACAGCTTAATTCACCCCTCCACTTT
>.|TRBJ1-4|TRBV19|few
CASRGGQRDEKLFF
TGTGCCAGTAGGGGCGGACAAAGGGATGAAAAACTGTTTTTT
>.|TRBJ2-1|TRBV19|.
CASSPAAILEQFF
TGTGCCAGTAGTCCCGCCGCGATCCTTGAGCAGTTCTTC
>.|TRBJ2-3|TRBV18|.
CASSPVQGTDTQYF
TGTGCCAGCTCACCTGTACAGGGAACAGATACGCAGTATTTT
>.|TRBJ2-7|TRBV28|.
CASSLRGPPYEQYF
TGTGCCAGCAGTTTGCGTGGGCCACCCTACGAGCAGTACTTC
>.|TRBJ1-2|TRBV28|.
CASSSSGRPGYTF
TGTGCCAGCAGTTCATCGGGGAGGCCTGGCTACACCTTC
>.|TRBJ1-5|TRBV9|.
CASSVGQVSQPQHF
TGTGCCAGCAGCGTAGGTCAGGTGAGTCAGCCCCAGCATTTT
>TRBD1|TRBJ2-7|TRBV6-5|.
CASRSSGTDYEQYF
TGTGCCAGCAGATCCTCCGGGACAGATTACGAGCAGTACTTC
>.|TRBJ2-7|TRBV6-5|.
CASGGLSYEQYF
TGTGCCAGCGGAGGACTCTCCTACGAGCAGTACTTC
>.|TRBJ1-6|TRBV28|.
CASYSSYNSPLHF
TGTGCCAGCTACAGCTCCTATAATTCACCCCTCCACTTT
>.|TRBJ1-1|TRBV5-1|.
CASSGQGGNTEAFF
TGCGCCAGCAGCGGGCAGGGAGGGAACACTGAAGCTTTCTTT
>.|TRBJ2-1|TRBV11-3|.
CASSLQGGGSYNEQFF
TGTGCCAGCAGCTTACAGGGAGGAGGGTCCTACAATGAGCAGTTCTTC
>.|TRBJ1-5|TRBV7-6|.
CASGGGFGQPQHF
TGTGCCAGCGGGGGGGGTTTTGGCCAGCCCCAGCATTTT
>TRBD1|TRBJ1-4|TRBV2|.
CASRGDSPNEKLFF
TGTGCCAGCAGGGGGGACAGTCCTAATGAAAAACTGTTTTTT